This entry lists 30 T cell receptor beta chains sequenced from one sample in a study of blood T cell repertoires in COVID-19. Generated by immunoSEQ multiplex PCR, the TCRdb table keeps only in-frame clones and is missing some. The table lists roughly 200,000 clones, about 83% of them singletons. The sequencing input was peripheral blood. The origin of the receptors is a man in his sixties who had recovered from COVID-19.

A single count supports this clone. The chain has TRBV7-2 and TRBJ2-3, with TRBD2 as a possible D gene (6 bases). The CDR3 loop spans 14 amino acids. The V and J ends lost 3 bases and 5 bases respectively, with 12 bases between them. CDR1 is SGHTA and CDR2 is FQGNSA in the germline V gene. The CDR3 DNA is TGTGCCAGCAGCTTGGGAGGACCCGGAGATACGCAGTATTTT. Protein: CASSLGGPGDTQYF.

The gene calls are TRBV2 and TRBJ2-7, with 8 bases identical to TRBD2. From germline, CDR1 is SNHLY and CDR2 FYNNEI. With 6 bases clipped from V and 6 bases from J, the junction kept 10 bases outside the gene matches. This CDR3 contains 14 residues. The CDR3 nucleotides are TGTGCCAGCAGCTCGACTAGCGCGGGGGTCGAGCAGTACTTC. Protein: CASSSTSAGVEQYF.

The chain recombines TRBV7-6 with TRBJ2-5; D possibly corresponds to TRBD2 (6 bases). The CDR3 is 12 amino acids. V lost 2 bases and J 5 bases, leaving 6 bases between the germline ends. Germline V gene lookup returns CDR1 SGHVS and CDR2 FNYEAQ. CDR3 amino acids: CASSLRGETQYF. In DNA, the CDR3 is TGTGCCAGCAGCTTACGGGGGGAGACCCAGTACTTC.

This clone has just one count. V usage is TRBV3-1 (or the pseudogene TRBV3-2) and J usage is TRBJ1-1, with D uncertain. V lost 6 bases to trimming and J lost 2 bases, with 10 bases between them. Germline CDR1 reads LGHDT; CDR2 reads YNNKEL (reference sequence). This CDR3 has 13 amino acids. CDR3 sequence (DNA): TGTGCCAGCAGTGGGCAGGTAAACACTGAAGCTTTCTTT. Residues: CASSGQVNTEAFF.

The chain links TRBV19 to TRBJ2-3, with 10 bases lining up with TRBD1. With V trimmed by 6 bases and J by 4 bases, 4 bases remained unmatched. This CDR3 region has 14 residues. Looked up from germline, CDR1 is LNHDA and CDR2 is SQIVND (reference sequence). DNA for the CDR3: TGTGCCAGTAGGTCGGGACAGGGGTCAGATACGCAGTATTTT. Protein sequence: CASRSGQGSDTQYF.

The chain recombines TRBV4-2 with TRBJ1-2; weak D call: TRBD1 (5 bases). This CDR3 has 14 amino acids. Looked up from germline, CDR1 is LGHNA and CDR2 is YNFKEQ. Deletions cut 4 bases from V and 4 bases from J, with 13 bases between. The CDR3 DNA is TGTGCCAGCAGCCCGGACACTCGGGCCTATGGCTACACCTTC. Amino acid sequence: CASSPDTRAYGYTF.

This chain uses TRBV15 with TRBJ2-1; the match to TRBD1 covers 9 bases. The CDR3 contains 15 residues. Germline trimming cut 3 bases from V and 6 bases from J; bases unmatched to any gene: 6. Germline V CDR1 and CDR2: LNHNV, YYDKDF (reference sequence). CDR3 DNA sequence: TGTGCCACCAGCAGGTACGGACAGGGGCTCAATGAGCAGTTCTTC. It is translated as CATSRYGQGLNEQFF.

The chain joins TRBV25-1 to TRBJ2-5; D is uncertain. This CDR3 has 11 amino acids. CDR1 and CDR2 from the germline V gene are MGHDK and SYGVNS. V lost 5 bases and J lost 4, with 5 bases in between. CDR3 coding DNA: TGTGCCAGCAGTCCCTTAGAGACCCAGTACTTC. Translating it yields CASSPLETQYF.

The chain is built from TRBV27 and TRBJ1-5; the D gene is possibly TRBD1 (5 bases). Germline-derived CDR1 and CDR2 are MNHEY and SMNVEV (reference sequence). The CDR3 is 14 amino acids. V lost 4 bases to trimming and J lost 5 bases, with 12 bases between them. CDR3 protein: CASSSGLIDQPQHF. The CDR3, as DNA: TGTGCCAGCAGTTCGGGACTGATTGATCAGCCCCAGCATTTT.

This rearrangement joins TRBV6-5 to TRBJ2-7, with D perhaps matching TRBD2 (5 bases). The CDR3 is 16 amino acids. Germline CDR1 MNHEY, CDR2 SVGAGI. The V end lost 3 bases, the J end lost 2 bases, and 17 bases lay between the germline ends. The CDR3 sequence is CASSYRSTTPPYEQYF. CDR3 DNA: TGTGCCAGCAGTTATCGGTCGACTACCCCTCCCTACGAGCAGTACTTC.

This chain links TRBV3-1 (or the pseudogene TRBV3-2) with TRBJ1-5, with 11 bases that match TRBD1. Trimming at V came to 4 bases and at J to 1 base, leaving 6 bases not matched to a gene. The CDR3 totals 17 residues. The germline gives CDR1 LGHDT, CDR2 YNNKEL (reference sequence). DNA of the CDR3: TGTGCCAGCAGCCCCGGACAGGGGGCAATCAGCAATCAGCCCCAGCATTTT. Protein sequence: CASSPGQGAISNQPQHF.

V gene TRBV12-3 or TRBV12-4 combines with J gene TRBJ2-1; 7 bases agree with TRBD2. The V and J ends lost 5 bases and 10 bases, in that order; junction bases with no gene match: 2. CDR3 length equals 11 residues. The CDR3 loop reads CASSQLAEQFF. The CDR3 bases are TGTGCCAGCAGTCAACTAGCGGAGCAGTTCTTC.

The J gene is TRBJ2-6, the V gene TRBV9; D is possibly TRBD2 (6 bases). V was cut by 0 bases and J by 4 bases, with 14 bases left in between. The CDR3 loop spans 17 amino acids. Germline V lookup: CDR1 SGDLS, CDR2 YYNGEE. This chain's CDR3 is CASSVATGGPGANVLTF. The CDR3 DNA sequence: TGTGCCAGCAGCGTAGCTACTGGAGGGCCCGGGGCCAACGTCCTGACTTTC.

The J gene is TRBJ1-4, the V gene TRBV5-1, with 8 nucleotides matching TRBD1. Trimming removed 4 bases from V and 10 bases from J; junction bases left unmatched: 12. Germline CDR1 and CDR2: SGHRS and YFSETQ. The CDR3 sequence is 15 residues long. CDR3 sequence reads: CASSEGTGGPGKLFF. The DNA of the CDR3 is TGCGCCAGCAGCGAAGGGACAGGAGGGCCCGGAAAACTGTTTTTT.

The gene calls are TRBV18 and TRBJ1-5; D not certain. Germline assignment: CDR1 KGHSH and CDR2 LQKENI. The CDR3 is made up of 15 amino acids. The V and J ends lost 0 bases and 6 bases respectively, with 12 bases between them. CDR3 DNA: TGTGCCAGCTCACCACCGGGAGCTGCGAGTCAGCCCCAGCATTTT. Its translation is CASSPPGAASQPQHF. The variable domain in full, with the rest retrieved from reference TRBV18 and TRBJ1-5, is NAGVMQNPRHLVRRRGQEARLRCSPMKGHSHVYWYRQLPEEGLKFMVYLQKENIIDESGMPKERFSAEFPKEGPSILRIQQVVRGDSAAYFCASSPPGAASQPQHFGDGTRLSIL.

This chain links TRBV19 with TRBJ1-5; D is unclear. Looked up from germline, CDR1 is LNHDA and CDR2 is SQIVND (reference sequence). Trimming removed 2 bases from V and 9 bases from J, with 11 bases in between. CDR3 size: 13 residues. CDR3: CASSITTGWPQHF. DNA for the CDR3: TGTGCCAGTAGTATAACGACGGGGTGGCCCCAGCATTTT.

The chain uses TRBV6-5 and TRBJ1-5; D is ambiguous. Trimming pared 6 bases from V and 4 bases from J, leaving 13 bases between. The CDR3 is 14 amino acids. Per the germline V gene, CDR1 is MNHEY and CDR2 is SVGAGI. The CDR3 region is CASSRARRNQPQHF. The CDR3 nucleotides read TGTGCCAGCAGCCGCGCCAGGCGAAATCAGCCCCAGCATTTT.

The V gene is TRBV5-5, the J gene TRBJ1-4, with D perhaps matching TRBD1 (6 bases). The V end was cut by 1 base, the J end by 5 bases, with 9 bases between. This CDR3 contains 14 residues. Germline V CDR1 and CDR2: SGHKS, YYEKEE (reference sequence). CDR3 region: CASSLLGGNEKLFF. The CDR3 region has the DNA TGTGCCAGCAGCTTGCTAGGGGGAAATGAAAAACTGTTTTTT.

This clone was picked up one time. The chain couples TRBV4-3 to TRBJ2-1; D is undetermined. The V gene lost 1 base and the J gene lost 5 bases, with 9 bases spanning the gap. The CDR3 has 14 amino acids. Germline CDR1 and CDR2: LGHNA and YSLEER. This chain's CDR3 is CASSQVGGNNEQFF. The DNA of the CDR3 is TGCGCCAGCAGCCAAGTTGGCGGAAACAATGAGCAGTTCTTC.

V usage is TRBV2 and J usage is TRBJ1-6; D is unresolved. Germline loops: CDR1 SNHLY, CDR2 FYNNEI. V gave up 4 bases and J gave up 7 bases, with 8 bases separating them. The length of the CDR3 is 13 residues. The CDR3 loop is CASSGAPNSPLHF. CDR3 nucleotides: TGTGCCAGCAGTGGGGCTCCAAATTCACCCCTCCACTTT.

The chain employs TRBV3-1 (or the pseudogene TRBV3-2) and TRBJ1-3, with a tentative D call TRBD1 (5 bases). Germline V gene sequence: CDR1 LGHDT, CDR2 YNNKEL (reference sequence). The CDR3 extends over 16 amino acids. Trimming pared 4 bases from V and 3 bases from J, leaving 16 bases between. CDR3 sequence reads: CASSREGQRYGNTIYF. CDR3 bases: TGTGCCAGCAGCCGGGAGGGGCAAAGATATGGAAACACCATATATTTT.

CDR3 DNA: TGTGCCAGCTCACCACGACGTCAGGGGATTAACACTGAAGCTTTCTTT. Residues: CASSPRRQGINTEAFF. The chain joins TRBV18 to TRBJ1-1; D is possibly TRBD1 (6 bases). The V end lost 1 base, the J end lost 2 bases, and 14 bases lay between the germline ends. Germline V CDR1 and CDR2: KGHSH, LQKENI. This CDR3 comprises 16 residues.

The chain joins TRBV4-1 to TRBJ2-3, with TRBD2 identical over 11 bases. Germline V lookup: CDR1 MGHRA, CDR2 YSYEKL. This CDR3 comprises 15 residues. The junction had 3 bases not matched to a gene; V was cut back by 4 bases and J by 3 bases. The CDR3 region has the DNA TGCGCCAGCAGCCTACTAGCGGGAGTTACAGATACGCAGTATTTT. As protein: CASSLLAGVTDTQYF.

This sequence joins TRBV29-1 and TRBJ2-7, with D maybe TRBD1 (6 bases). This CDR3 contains 11 residues. The V end was cut by 6 bases, the J end by 5 bases, with 11 bases between. In germline, CDR1 is SQVTM, CDR2 ANQGSEA. DNA for the CDR3: TGCAGCGTCGCGACAGGACACGAGCAGTACTTC. Protein: CSVATGHEQYF.

V gene TRBV21-1 combines with J gene TRBJ1-1; the D call of TRBD1 is as the table states it, not checked on the DNA. TRBV21-1 is shown as a pseudogene. The CDR3 is 17 residues long. The CDR3 sequence: CASSSRGQATMNTEAFF. In nucleotides, the CDR3 is TGTGCCAGCAGCTCTCGAGGACAGGCGACTATGAACACTGAAGCTTTCTTT.

The V gene is TRBV5-8, the J gene TRBJ1-3; D is unresolved. From germline, CDR1 is SGHTS and CDR2 YDEGEE. Deletions cut 0 bases from V and 4 bases from J, with 8 bases between. This CDR3 has 14 residues. CDR3 loop: CASSLGLGGNTIYF. The CDR3 DNA sequence: TGTGCCAGCAGCTTGGGCCTCGGGGGAAACACCATATATTTT.

This clone was recorded only once. The chain combines TRBV12-3 or TRBV12-4 with TRBJ2-5; D is undetermined. The CDR3 runs 11 residues. Trimming left V 6 bases short and J 4 bases short, with 6 bases between. CDR3 coding DNA: TGTGCCAGCAGGCGAGGAGAGACCCAGTACTTC. This sequence encodes CASRRGETQYF.

The J gene is TRBJ2-7, the V gene TRBV27; D unresolved. Trimming took off 3 bases at V and 0 bases at J, with 9 bases between the two ends. There are 14 residues in the CDR3. Germline-derived CDR1 and CDR2 are MNHEY and SMNVEV (reference sequence). CDR3 sequence reads: CASSFSHSSYEQYF. The CDR3 nucleotides read TGTGCCAGCAGTTTCAGTCACAGCTCCTACGAGCAGTACTTC.

The chain couples TRBV7-2 to TRBJ2-7; 7 positions match TRBD2. J was trimmed by 0 bases and V by 3 bases; bases with no gene match: 2. The CDR3 spans 14 residues. CDR1 and CDR2 from the germline V gene are SGHTA and FQGNSA. The CDR3: CASSFGGSSYEQYF. The CDR3 DNA is TGTGCCAGCAGCTTCGGGGGGAGCTCCTACGAGCAGTACTTC.

This clone was counted between two and nine times. The chain has TRBV4-3 and TRBJ2-3, with D perhaps matching TRBD2 (6 bases). Looked up from germline, CDR1 is LGHNA and CDR2 is YSLEER. The CDR3 extends over 16 amino acids. The V gene lost 0 bases and the J gene lost 0 bases, with 10 bases spanning the gap. CDR3 DNA sequence: TGCGCCAGCAGCCAAGAAAGCGGGTCTAGCACAGATACGCAGTATTTT. It encodes CASSQESGSSTDTQYF.